The 21 T cell receptor beta chains listed next were all sequenced from one sample in a study of T cell changes during pregnancy in multiple sclerosis. Clones were read by immunoSEQ multiplex PCR, and TCRdb kept only the in-frame ones, dropping some. This sample has 30,000 to 45,000 clones, with roughly 88% found just once. The starting material was CD4+ T cells from peripheral blood mononuclear cells, obtained before pregnancy. All receptors come from a female donor with multiple sclerosis, enrolled in a pregnancy study.

The chain is built from TRBV5-1 and TRBJ2-5, with D possibly matching TRBD2 (5 bases). V lost 4 bases, J lost 2 bases, and 15 bases lay in between. CDR3 length: 15 residues. Germline CDR1 is SGHRS and CDR2 is YFSETQ. In DNA, the CDR3 is TGCGCCAGCAGCCCCTCCGGGGTTCGTCAAGAGACCCAGTACTTC. Translated, it gives CASSPSGVRQETQYF. Full variable domain (rest looked up from reference TRBV5-1 and TRBJ2-5): KAGVTQTPRYLIKTRGQQVTLSCSPISGHRSVSWYQQTPGQGLQFLFEYFSETQRNKGNFPGRFSGRQFSNSRSEMNVSTLELGDSALYLCASSPSGVRQETQYFGPGTRLLVL.

The V gene is TRBV4-1, the J gene TRBJ2-1, with 13 bases matching TRBD2. The germline V gene encodes CDR1 MGHRA and CDR2 YSYEKL. The CDR3 is made up of 18 amino acids. V shed 1 base, J shed 3 bases, and the junction held 6 bases outside the gene matches. CDR3 coding DNA: TGCGCCAGCAGCCAAGGGACTAGCGGGAGATCTTTCTACAATGAGCAGTTCTTC. This translates into CASSQGTSGRSFYNEQFF.

The V and J genes are TRBV19 and TRBJ2-6; tentatively, D is TRBD2 (6 bases). The CDR3 is 17 residues long. Germline CDR1 reads LNHDA; CDR2 reads SQIVND (reference sequence). V lost 5 bases to trimming and J lost 0 bases, with 14 bases between them. This CDR3 reads CASSPWDSDSGANVLTF. CDR3 DNA: TGTGCCAGTAGTCCGTGGGACTCCGACTCTGGGGCCAACGTCCTGACTTTC.

This chain connects TRBV7-2 to TRBJ2-5, with D perhaps matching TRBD2 (6 bases). CDR3 length: 18 amino acids. Between the trimmed V and J ends, which lost 4 bases and 5 bases, there was a span of 26 bases. Germline V gene sequence: CDR1 SGHTA, CDR2 FQGNSA. DNA of the CDR3: TGTGCCAGCAGCTCTCAAGTACGACTCGGGGGAGAAAGGGAGACCCAGTACTTC. It specifies CASSSQVRLGGERETQYF.

This clone was detected once. The chain carries TRBV5-1 and TRBJ1-4; D call uncertain. The length of the CDR3 is 14 residues. Trimming took off 3 bases at V and 6 bases at J, with 12 bases between the two ends. The germline V gene encodes CDR1 SGHRS and CDR2 YFSETQ. The CDR3 DNA reads TGCGCCAGCAGCTCGACTAATTTGGATGAAAAACTGTTTTTT. This sequence encodes CASSSTNLDEKLFF.

This clone occurred once. V and J are TRBV29-1 and TRBJ1-1; D unclear. CDR3 length: 14 residues. Germline V CDR1 and CDR2: SQVTM, ANQGSEA. Trimming took 4 bases from V and 1 from J, leaving 13 bases between them. Here the CDR3 reads CSVVNQAQNTEAFF. CDR3 in DNA: TGCAGCGTTGTAAACCAGGCCCAGAACACTGAAGCTTTCTTT.

The rearrangement joins TRBV14 to TRBJ2-1, with 14 bases matching TRBD2. The CDR3 consists of 17 residues. CDR1 SGHDN and CDR2 FVKESK come from the germline V gene. Trimming at V came to 3 bases and at J to 10 bases, leaving 11 bases not matched to a gene. The CDR3 region has the DNA TGTGCCAGCAGCCAGATCTCCGGGACTAGCGGGAGTAGGGAGCAGTTCTTC. Its protein is CASSQISGTSGSREQFF. Looking up the rest from reference TRBV14 and TRBJ2-1 gives the full variable domain: EAGVTQFPSHSVIEKGQTVTLRCDPISGHDNLYWYRRVMGKEIKFLLHFVKESKQDESGMPNNRFLAERTGGTYSTLKVQPAELEDSGVYFCASSQISGTSGSREQFFGPGTRLTVL.

The genes are TRBV5-1 and TRBJ2-3, with D maybe TRBD1 (6 bases). Germline-derived CDR1 and CDR2 are SGHRS and YFSETQ. The CDR3 totals 16 residues. The germline V and J ends were trimmed by 4 bases and 2 bases, with 17 bases remaining between them. The CDR3 DNA reads as TGCGCCAGCAGCCGAGATTCGACAGGTCTCACAGATACGCAGTATTTT. Its translation: CASSRDSTGLTDTQYF.

V and J are TRBV5-4 and TRBJ2-5; D is possibly TRBD2 (5 bases). Germline V CDR1 and CDR2: SGHNT, YYREEE (reference sequence). The CDR3 has 16 amino acids. The germline V and J ends were trimmed by 0 bases and 2 bases, with 14 bases remaining between them. Here the CDR3 DNA reads TGTGCCAGCAGCTTGGAACGGGATTCCACACAAGAGACCCAGTACTTC. It is translated as CASSLERDSTQETQYF.

The rearrangement links TRBV7-9 to TRBJ1-3; a possible D gene is TRBD1 (5 bases). The CDR3 is 15 amino acids. With 5 bases removed from V and 2 bases from J, the gap between germline ends came to 13 bases. From germline, CDR1 is SEHNR and CDR2 FQNEAQ (reference sequence). DNA for the CDR3: TGTGCCAGCAGCCTAATAGGGGTTACTGGAAACACCATATATTTT. Protein product: CASSLIGVTGNTIYF.

V is TRBV5-1 and J is TRBJ2-7, with a weak D call TRBD2 (6 bases). The V gene's germline CDR1 is SGHRS and CDR2 YFSETQ. V shed 2 bases and J shed 7 bases, with 13 bases lying between them. This CDR3 has 13 amino acids. The CDR3 DNA is TGCGCCAGCAGCTTAGCTAGCGCTGGGGAGCAGTACTTC. This codes for CASSLASAGEQYF.

The chain is built from TRBV5-1 and TRBJ1-5; no reliable D call. V lost 5 bases and J lost 0, with 6 bases in between. The CDR3 sequence is 13 residues long. Germline CDR1 and CDR2: SGHRS and YFSETQ. In DNA, the CDR3 is TGCGCCAGCAGTTTAAATAGCAATCAGCCCCAGCATTTT. This encodes CASSLNSNQPQHF.

The J gene is TRBJ2-5, the V gene TRBV6-5; D is perhaps TRBD1 (5 bases). Between the trimmed V and J ends, which lost 0 bases and 3 bases, there was a span of 8 bases. The CDR3 covers 14 residues. In germline, CDR1 is MNHEY, CDR2 SVGAGI. CDR3 loop: CASSYSRGKETQYF. Written as DNA, the CDR3 is TGTGCCAGCAGTTACTCAAGGGGAAAAGAGACCCAGTACTTC.

V gene TRBV5-1 combines with J gene TRBJ1-4; possible D gene TRBD1, 5 bases. The V end was cut by 4 bases, the J end by 0 bases, with 10 bases between. CDR3 length equals 15 residues. CDR1 SGHRS and CDR2 YFSETQ come from the germline V gene. CDR3 sequence reads: CASSPRGATNEKLFF. Here the CDR3 DNA reads TGCGCCAGCAGCCCCCGGGGGGCAACTAATGAAAAACTGTTTTTT.

The J gene is TRBJ2-7, the V gene TRBV28, with TRBD1 matching 9 bases. Germline CDR1 MDHEN, CDR2 SYDVKM. The CDR3 spans 18 residues. Trimming removed 6 bases from V and 0 bases from J; junction bases left unmatched: 15. CDR3 residues: CASRPTGGPGSRSYEQYF. The CDR3 DNA is TGTGCCAGCAGGCCTACAGGGGGCCCGGGATCGCGCTCCTACGAGCAGTACTTC.

The V gene is TRBV28, the J gene TRBJ2-7; D gene ambiguous. V dropped 5 bases and J dropped 0 bases, with 11 bases sitting between them. This CDR3 region has 14 residues. Germline-derived CDR1 and CDR2 are MDHEN and SYDVKM. DNA for the CDR3: TGTGCCAGCAGTGGGCTTAGAAACTCCTACGAGCAGTACTTC. Translated, it gives CASSGLRNSYEQYF.

This chain links TRBV6-5 with TRBJ1-1, with a weak D call TRBD1 (6 bases). CDR3 length: 13 amino acids. Germline CDR1 MNHEY, CDR2 SVGAGI. V was pared by 5 bases and J by 5 bases, with 12 bases between. The CDR3 here is CASSTDRRTEAFF. CDR3 coding DNA: TGTGCCAGCAGTACTGACAGGAGGACTGAAGCTTTCTTT.

V is TRBV6-5 and J is TRBJ1-1, with D unresolved. V lost 0 bases, J lost 1 base, and 9 bases lay in between. This CDR3 has 15 amino acids. CDR1 is MNHEY, CDR2 SVGAGI, per germline. The CDR3 sequence is CASSYSLGPNTEAFF. CDR3 nucleotide sequence: TGTGCCAGCAGTTACTCGCTGGGCCCGAACACTGAAGCTTTCTTT.

This chain links TRBV27 with TRBJ2-7, with a possible D match to TRBD1 (6 bases). Germline V lookup: CDR1 MNHEY, CDR2 SMNVEV (reference sequence). With 2 bases removed from V and 1 base from J, the gap between germline ends came to 9 bases. This CDR3 is 14 amino acids long. Written as DNA, the CDR3 is TGTGCCAGCAGTTTAAACAGGGCATCCTACGAGCAGTACTTC. Translating it yields CASSLNRASYEQYF.

This chain's CDR3 is CASSLGLYNEQFF. CDR3 nucleotide sequence: TGTGCCAGCAGCTTGGGTCTGTACAATGAGCAGTTCTTC. The chain joins TRBV5-8 to TRBJ2-1; D remains ambiguous. Germline V gene sequence: CDR1 SGHTS, CDR2 YDEGEE. The V end lost 0 bases, the J end lost 4 bases, and 5 bases lay between the germline ends. The CDR3 consists of 13 residues.

This rearrangement joins TRBV6-4 to TRBJ2-7, with TRBD2 matching over 11 bases. Germline V gives CDR1 MRHNA, CDR2 SNTAGT. Trimming removed 3 bases from V and 0 bases from J; junction bases left unmatched: 1. This CDR3 is built from 15 residues. The CDR3 sequence is CASSEGLAGSYEQYF. As DNA, the CDR3 is TGTGCCAGCAGTGAAGGACTAGCGGGCTCCTACGAGCAGTACTTC.